Below are 11 T cell receptor beta chains sequenced from a single sample in a study of T cells after yellow fever vaccination. In TCRdb, the 5' RACE reads were re-called with MiXCR into one record per CDR3 protein. This table has roughly 15,000 distinct CDR3 sequences, about 4% appearing once. The starting material was PBMCs, either bulk or a sorted T-cell subset (CD4+, CD8+, memory, or dextramer-sorted; not recorded which), obtained 15 days after the yellow fever booster vaccination. Receptors were obtained from a man younger than 45 who received the YFV17D yellow fever vaccine.

This clonotype was observed many times. This chain joins TRBV2 and TRBJ2-1, with D unclear. CDR1 and CDR2 (germline): SNHLY, FYNNEI. The CDR3 length is 14 residues. V was pared by 2 bases and J by 14 bases, with 19 bases between. CDR3 sequence (DNA): TGTGCCAGCAGTGAATACCCGGCCACACGGTCCGAGTTCTTC. Encoded protein: CASSEYPATRSEFF.

This clonotype has ten or more counts. Here the CDR3 reads CAWSVNTGLTKNGYTF. The DNA for the CDR3 is TGTGCCTGGAGTGTGAATACCGGACTAACTAAGAATGGCTACACCTTC. The chain is built from TRBV30 and TRBJ1-2, with D uncertain. The CDR3 spans 16 residues. The germline V gene encodes CDR1 GTSNPN and CDR2 SVGIG (reference sequence). Trimming removed 0 bases at V and 6 bases at J, with 20 bases between.

This clonotype has just a few counts. This sequence joins TRBV12-3 or TRBV12-4 and TRBJ1-4; D gene ambiguous. CDR3 size: 12 residues. V lost 5 bases to trimming and J lost 6 bases, with 7 bases between them. Here the CDR3 reads CASSRTDEKLFF. The CDR3 DNA sequence: TGTGCCAGCAGTCGGACGGATGAAAAACTGTTTTTT.

This clonotype showed up many times. The V gene is TRBV20-1, the J gene TRBJ2-5; 11 bases are shared with TRBD2. The CDR3 sequence is 16 residues long. The germline V gene encodes CDR1 DFQATT and CDR2 SNEGSKA (reference sequence). Trimming took 1 base from V and 4 from J; bases not matched to a gene: 8. The CDR3: CSARAPLAGGLETQYF. CDR3 in DNA: TGCAGTGCTAGAGCCCCTCTAGCGGGAGGCTTAGAGACCCAGTACTTC.

There are many counts of this clonotype. This chain uses TRBV4-3 with TRBJ2-2; TRBD2 agrees at 16 bases. After removal of 3 bases from V and 6 bases from J, the junction contained 4 bases not matched to a gene. The CDR3 is 17 amino acids. Germline V gene sequence: CDR1 LGHNA, CDR2 YSLEER. CDR3 sequence: CASSQGTSGRAAGELFF. Here the CDR3 DNA reads TGCGCCAGCAGCCAGGGGACTAGCGGGAGGGCTGCCGGGGAGCTGTTTTTT.

There are many counts of this clonotype. CDR3 loop: CASSLAGVAGGYGRGYTF. In DNA form, the CDR3 reads TGTGCCAGCAGCTTAGCAGGAGTGGCAGGGGGTTATGGTCGCGGCTACACCTTC. The chain links TRBV7-2 to TRBJ1-2; 7 bases align to TRBD1. The CDR3 extends over 18 amino acids. V gave up 0 bases and J gave up 8 bases; unmatched junction bases: 18. Germline values: CDR1 SGHTA, CDR2 FQGNSA. Full variable domain (outside the CDR3, taken from reference TRBV7-2 and TRBJ1-2): GAGVSQSPSNKVTEKGKDVELRCDPISGHTALYWYRQSLGQGLEFLIYFQGNSAPDKSGLPSDRFSAERTGGSVSTLTIQRTQQEDSAVYLCASSLAGVAGGYGRGYTFGSGTRLTVV.

This clonotype was seen a handful of times. This rearrangement joins TRBV5-4 to TRBJ1-5; perhaps TRBD1 as D (5 bases). CDR1 and CDR2 (germline): SGHNT, YYREEE (reference sequence). The length of the CDR3 is 13 residues. V was clipped by 1 base and J by 8 bases, with 10 bases between them. The CDR3 sequence is CASSLTGDEPQHF. DNA for the CDR3: TGTGCCAGCAGCTTGACAGGAGACGAGCCCCAGCATTTT.

In its sample, this clonotype was seen many times. J is TRBJ2-1 and V is TRBV6-5; the D is unclear. Germline loops: CDR1 MNHEY, CDR2 SVGAGI. Trimming removed 0 bases from V and 4 bases from J, with 10 bases in between. The CDR3 runs to 15 residues. CDR3 protein: CASSYSGTPYNEQFF. The CDR3 DNA is TGTGCCAGCAGTTACTCGGGAACACCTTACAATGAGCAGTTCTTC.

This clonotype was found many times. This chain connects TRBV6-2 or TRBV6-3 to TRBJ2-1; 8 positions agree with TRBD2. Germline CDR1 and CDR2: MNHEY and SVGEGT. CDR3 length: 16 amino acids. Unmatched junction bases numbered 13, after V lost 4 bases and J lost 8 bases. CDR3 in DNA: TGTGCCAGCAGTTCCAGCGGGAGCAAACGGTTTTATGAGCAGTTCTTC. Its translation: CASSSSGSKRFYEQFF.

This clonotype is medium-sized (0.01 to 0.1%) within its sample. The J gene is TRBJ1-1, the V gene TRBV5-1; no firm D call. CDR1 and CDR2 (germline): SGHRS, YFSETQ. The CDR3 runs 14 residues. The V and J ends lost 4 bases and 10 bases respectively, with 20 bases between them. CDR3 nucleotide sequence: TGCGCCAGCAGCCCGGGAAGCACACCCGAGGGAGCTTTCTTT. Its protein product is CASSPGSTPEGAFF. Using reference TRBV5-1 and TRBJ1-1 for the parts outside the CDR3, the full variable domain is KAGVTQTPRYLIKTRGQQVTLSCSPISGHRSVSWYQQTPGQGLQFLFEYFSETQRNKGNFPGRFSGRQFSNSRSEMNVSTLELGDSALYLCASSPGSTPEGAFFGQGTRLTVV.

This clonotype was counted ten times or more. The chain links TRBV4-3 to TRBJ2-1; 9 bases map to TRBD1. Per germline, CDR1 LGHNA and CDR2 YSLEER. Germline trimming cut 2 bases from V and 8 bases from J; bases unmatched to any gene: 10. This CDR3 has 16 amino acids. CDR3 DNA sequence: TGCGCCAGCAGCCAACCCCCGGGACAGGGAACTGATGAGCAGTTCTTC. Its protein product is CASSQPPGQGTDEQFF.